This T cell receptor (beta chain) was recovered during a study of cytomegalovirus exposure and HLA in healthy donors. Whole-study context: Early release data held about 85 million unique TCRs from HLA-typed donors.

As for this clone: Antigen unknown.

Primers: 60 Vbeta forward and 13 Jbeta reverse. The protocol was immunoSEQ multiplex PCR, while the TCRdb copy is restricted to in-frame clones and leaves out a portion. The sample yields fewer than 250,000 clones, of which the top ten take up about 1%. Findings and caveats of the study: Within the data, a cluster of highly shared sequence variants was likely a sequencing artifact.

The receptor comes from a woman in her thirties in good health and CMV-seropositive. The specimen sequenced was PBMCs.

The CDR3 sequence: CASSPPNNYGYTF. CDR3 DNA: TGTGCCAGCTCACCACCCAATAACTATGGCTACACCTTC. The chain carries TRBV18 and TRBJ1-2, with no clear D. In germline, CDR1 is KGHSH, CDR2 LQKENI. Trimming shortened V by 0 bases and J by 1 base, and 3 bases separated the two germline ends. The CDR3 is 13 amino acids.